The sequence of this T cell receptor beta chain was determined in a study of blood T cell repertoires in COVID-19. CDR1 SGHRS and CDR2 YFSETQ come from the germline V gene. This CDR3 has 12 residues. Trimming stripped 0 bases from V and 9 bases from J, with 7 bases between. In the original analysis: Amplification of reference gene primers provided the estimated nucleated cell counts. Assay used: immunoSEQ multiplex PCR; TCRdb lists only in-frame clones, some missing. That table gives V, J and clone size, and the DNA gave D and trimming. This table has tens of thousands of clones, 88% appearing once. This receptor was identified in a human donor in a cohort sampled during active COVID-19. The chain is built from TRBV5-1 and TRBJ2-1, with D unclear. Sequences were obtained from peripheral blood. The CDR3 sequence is CASSLVVAEQFF. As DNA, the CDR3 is TGCGCCAGCAGCTTGGTTGTGGCTGAGCAGTTCTTC.